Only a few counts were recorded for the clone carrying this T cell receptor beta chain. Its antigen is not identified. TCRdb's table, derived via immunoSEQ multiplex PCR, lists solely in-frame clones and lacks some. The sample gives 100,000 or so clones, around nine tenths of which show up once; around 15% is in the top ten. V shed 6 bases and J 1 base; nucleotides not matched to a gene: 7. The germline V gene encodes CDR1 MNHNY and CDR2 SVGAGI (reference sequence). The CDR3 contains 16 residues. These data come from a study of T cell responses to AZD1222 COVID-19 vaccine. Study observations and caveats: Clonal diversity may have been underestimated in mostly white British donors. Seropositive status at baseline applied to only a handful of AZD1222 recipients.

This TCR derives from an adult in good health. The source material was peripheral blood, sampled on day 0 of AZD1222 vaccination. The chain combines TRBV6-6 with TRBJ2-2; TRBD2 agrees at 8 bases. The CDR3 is CASSSFSGENTGELFF. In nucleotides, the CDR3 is TGTGCCAGCAGCTCCTTTAGCGGGGAGAACACCGGGGAGCTGTTTTTT.